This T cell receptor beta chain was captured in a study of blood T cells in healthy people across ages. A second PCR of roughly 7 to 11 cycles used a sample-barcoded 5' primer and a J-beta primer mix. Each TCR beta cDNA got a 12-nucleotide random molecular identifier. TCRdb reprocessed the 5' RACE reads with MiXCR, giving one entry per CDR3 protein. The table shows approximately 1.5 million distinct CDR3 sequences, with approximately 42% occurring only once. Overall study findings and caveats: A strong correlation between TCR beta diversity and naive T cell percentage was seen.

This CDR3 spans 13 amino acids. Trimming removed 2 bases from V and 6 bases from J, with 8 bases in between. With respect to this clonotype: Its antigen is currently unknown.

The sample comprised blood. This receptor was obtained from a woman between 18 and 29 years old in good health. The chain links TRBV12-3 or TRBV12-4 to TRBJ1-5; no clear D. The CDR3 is CASSLRAVQPQHF. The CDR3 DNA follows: TGTGCCAGCAGTTTACGCGCGGTTCAGCCCCAGCATTTT.